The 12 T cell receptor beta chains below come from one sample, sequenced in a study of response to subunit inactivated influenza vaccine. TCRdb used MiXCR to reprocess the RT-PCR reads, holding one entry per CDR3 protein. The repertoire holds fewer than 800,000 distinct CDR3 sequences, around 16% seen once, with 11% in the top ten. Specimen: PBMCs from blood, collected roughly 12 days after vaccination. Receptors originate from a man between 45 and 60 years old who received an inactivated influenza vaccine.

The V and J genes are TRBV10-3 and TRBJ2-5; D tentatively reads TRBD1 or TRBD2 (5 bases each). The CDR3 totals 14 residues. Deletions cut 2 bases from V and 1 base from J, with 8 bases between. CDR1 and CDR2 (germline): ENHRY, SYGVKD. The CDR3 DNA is TGTGCCATCAGTGAGATAGGGACCCAAGAGACCCAGTACTTC. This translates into CAISEIGTQETQYF.

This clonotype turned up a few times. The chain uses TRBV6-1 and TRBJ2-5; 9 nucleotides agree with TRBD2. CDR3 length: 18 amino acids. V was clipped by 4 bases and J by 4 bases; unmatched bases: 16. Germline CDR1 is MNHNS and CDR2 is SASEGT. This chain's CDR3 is CASSAPPGSGGPPETQYF. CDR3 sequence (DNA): TGTGCCAGCAGTGCCCCCCCCGGAAGCGGGGGGCCCCCAGAGACCCAGTACTTC.

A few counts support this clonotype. The CDR3 DNA reads TGTGCCAGCCGCCCCTCAGGGCTAGCGATTCACGAGCAGTACTTC. Residues: CASRPSGLAIHEQYF. The chain is built from TRBV27 and TRBJ2-7; maybe TRBD2 (6 bases). CDR1 MNHEY and CDR2 SMNVEV come from the germline V gene (reference sequence). V shed 8 bases and J shed 5 bases, with 22 bases lying between them. The CDR3 has 15 residues.

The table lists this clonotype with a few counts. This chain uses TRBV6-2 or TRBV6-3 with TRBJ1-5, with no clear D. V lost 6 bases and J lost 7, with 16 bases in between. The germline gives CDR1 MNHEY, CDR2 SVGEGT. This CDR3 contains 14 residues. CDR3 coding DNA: TGTGCCAGCAGGACTCAGGTGTCGACCCAGCCCCAGCATTTT. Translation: CASRTQVSTQPQHF.

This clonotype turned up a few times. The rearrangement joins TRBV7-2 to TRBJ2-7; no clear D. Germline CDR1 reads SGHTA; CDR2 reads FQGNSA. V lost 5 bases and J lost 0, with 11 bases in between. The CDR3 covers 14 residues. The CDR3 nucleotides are TGTGCCAGCAGCCCGGGTTGGGGCTCCTACGAGCAGTACTTC. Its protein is CASSPGWGSYEQYF. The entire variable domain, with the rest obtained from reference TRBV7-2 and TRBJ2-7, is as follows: GAGVSQSPSNKVTEKGKDVELRCDPISGHTALYWYRQSLGQGLEFLIYFQGNSAPDKSGLPSDRFSAERTGGSVSTLTIQRTQQEDSAVYLCASSPGWGSYEQYFGPGTRLTVT.

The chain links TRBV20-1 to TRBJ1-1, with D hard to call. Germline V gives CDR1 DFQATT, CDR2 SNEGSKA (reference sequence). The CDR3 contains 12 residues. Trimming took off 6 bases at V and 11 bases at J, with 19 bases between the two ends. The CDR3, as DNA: TGCAGTGCCGCTGGGCTTACAAGGCGGGCTTTCTTT. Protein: CSAAGLTRRAFF.

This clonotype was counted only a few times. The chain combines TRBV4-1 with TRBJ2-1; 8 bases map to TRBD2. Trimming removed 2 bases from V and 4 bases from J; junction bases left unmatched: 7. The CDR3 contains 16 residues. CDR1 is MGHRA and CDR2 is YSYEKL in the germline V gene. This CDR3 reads CASSQRDSGEYNEQFF. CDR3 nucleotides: TGCGCCAGCAGCCAACGTGATAGCGGGGAGTACAATGAGCAGTTCTTC.

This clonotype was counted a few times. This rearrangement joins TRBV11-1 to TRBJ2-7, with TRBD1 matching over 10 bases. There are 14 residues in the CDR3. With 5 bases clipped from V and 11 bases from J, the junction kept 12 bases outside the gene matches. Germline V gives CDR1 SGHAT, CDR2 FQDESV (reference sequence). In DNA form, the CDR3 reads TGTGCCAGCAGCATTCTCGGGGGACAGGGGTCGGAGTACTTC. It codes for CASSILGGQGSEYF. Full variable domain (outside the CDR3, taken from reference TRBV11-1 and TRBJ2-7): EAEVAQSPRYKITEKSQAVAFWCDPISGHATLYWYRQILGQGPELLVQFQDESVVDDSQLPKDRFSAERLKGVDSTLKIQPAELGDSAMYLCASSILGGQGSEYFGPGTRLTVT.

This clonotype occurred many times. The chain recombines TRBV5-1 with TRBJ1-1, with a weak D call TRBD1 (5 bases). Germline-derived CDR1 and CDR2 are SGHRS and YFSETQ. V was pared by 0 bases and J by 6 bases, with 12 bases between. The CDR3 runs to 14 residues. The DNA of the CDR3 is TGCGCCAGCAGCTTGGAAGCCGGGGGGGCTGAAGCTTTCTTT. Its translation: CASSLEAGGAEAFF.

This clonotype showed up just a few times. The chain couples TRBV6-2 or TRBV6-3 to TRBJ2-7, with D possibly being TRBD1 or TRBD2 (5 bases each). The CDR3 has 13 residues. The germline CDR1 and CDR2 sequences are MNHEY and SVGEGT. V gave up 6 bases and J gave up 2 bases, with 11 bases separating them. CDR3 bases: TGTGCCAGCAGAGGGACGGATCCCTACGAGCAGTACTTC. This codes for CASRGTDPYEQYF.

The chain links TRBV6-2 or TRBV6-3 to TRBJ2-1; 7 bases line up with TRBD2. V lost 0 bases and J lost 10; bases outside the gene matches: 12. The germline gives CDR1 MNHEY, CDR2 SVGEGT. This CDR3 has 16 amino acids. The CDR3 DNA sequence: TGTGCCAGCAGTTACTCGAAAGCGGGGACGGAAACGGAGCAGTTCTTC. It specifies CASSYSKAGTETEQFF.

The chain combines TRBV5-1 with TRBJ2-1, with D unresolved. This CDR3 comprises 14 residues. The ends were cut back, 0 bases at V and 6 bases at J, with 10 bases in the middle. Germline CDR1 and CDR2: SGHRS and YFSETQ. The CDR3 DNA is TGCGCCAGCAGCTTGGCTGGGTTATCCAATGAGCAGTTCTTC. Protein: CASSLAGLSNEQFF.